Reported below is one TCR beta chain. This record comes from a study of neoadjuvant anti-PD-1 for oral cavity cancer. V lost 1 base and J 0 bases, leaving 9 bases between the germline ends. CDR3 length equals 15 residues. The germline V gene encodes CDR1 LGHNA and CDR2 YNFKEQ. Sequencing used immunoSEQ multiplex PCR; TCRdb keeps in-frame clones, though not all of them. Among roughly 13,000 clones listed, roughly 68% were seen once. Patients were newly diagnosed with stage II-IVA oral cavity squamous cell carcinoma without prior systemic or radiation treatment. V gene TRBV4-2 combines with J gene TRBJ1-2; weak D call: TRBD1 (5 bases). The TCR comes from a person aged 35-80 years with oral cavity squamous cell carcinoma. Sequencing was performed on PBMCs, taken before nivolumab (anti-PD-1) treatment. The DNA of the CDR3 is TGTGCCAGCAGCCAAGGGGCAGGGACTAACTATGGCTACACCTTC. Translating gives CASSQGAGTNYGYTF.